This TCR beta chain was identified during a study of radiation and T cells in renal cell carcinoma. General observations from the study: Pretreatment tumor biopsies were lacking, so baseline clonotypes are unknown. Top tumor clonotypes rose in blood 2 weeks post-radiation, then contracted.

Measured with immunoSEQ multiplex PCR; TCRdb has only the in-frame clones, and not every one. Of more than 65,000 clones in the sample, around 85% were seen once. Time point given: blood 2 weeks post-SBRT. Treatment meaning: 15 Gy SBRT to primary tumor, nephrectomy 4 weeks later. Serial blood draws occurred at baseline and 2 and 4 weeks post-SBRT. Clear cell pathology was present in this patient's renal cell carcinoma. This clone occurred a few times. Its antigen is not known. This CDR3 spans 11 amino acids. Germline CDR1 reads ENHRY; CDR2 reads SYGVKD. Trimming took 11 bases from V and 5 from J, leaving 13 bases between them.

The sequences come from blood, collected from a patient whose treatment included radiotherapy and nephrectomy. The gene calls are TRBV10-3 and TRBJ2-7; D is undetermined. This TCR was sampled from a woman between 50 and 59 years old with renal cell carcinoma. CDR3 DNA sequence: TGTGCCTGTGCCGGCCGGCACGAGCAGTACTTC. Translated, it gives CACAGRHEQYF.